This T cell receptor beta chain was recorded in a study of cytomegalovirus exposure and HLA in healthy donors. Overall study: The same platform used for the 650 to 850 first-cohort repertoires was also used for the 120 or so validation repertoires, as a later analysis reported.

TCRdb's table, derived via immunoSEQ multiplex PCR, lists solely in-frame clones and lacks some. The sample yields over 200,000 clones, about 86% seen once. Findings of the study overall: According to reports, the classifier identified cytomegalovirus status with high specificity and sensitivity.

J gave up 4 bases and V 0 bases, and 8 bases lay outside the gene matches. The CDR3 contains 17 residues. CDR1 SGDLS and CDR2 YYNGEE come from the germline V gene. About this clone: The antigen is undetermined.

This sequence originates from a woman aged 18-29 years in good health and CMV-seronegative. Sequenced input: PBMCs. V is TRBV9 and J is TRBJ2-1; 9 positions agree with TRBD2. The CDR3 protein is CASSVGRLADKYNEQFF. The CDR3 region has the DNA TGTGCCAGCAGCGTAGGACGACTAGCGGATAAGTACAATGAGCAGTTCTTC.